The T cell receptor beta chain described here comes from a study of siplizumab effects on memory and regulatory T cells. As concerns this clone: Its cognate antigen is unknown.

V was pared by 6 bases and J by 1 base, with 13 bases between. Germline V gene lookup returns CDR1 SGHRS and CDR2 YFSETQ. This CDR3 is built from 14 residues. Produced via immunoSEQ multiplex PCR; TCRdb's table is partial and in-frame only. The data show over 85,000 clones, around 94% seen once. Whole-study results and caveats: Naive versus memory phenotype went unassigned for roughly 80-96% of proliferating CD4+ or CD8+ clones. The alloresponse seemed to draw substantially on naive T cells, which appeared more diverse than memory cells. Solely a minor proportion of alloreactive clones could be assigned to unstimulated subsets.

Sequencing was performed on non-Treg CD4+ T cells sorted from blood. The gene calls are TRBV5-1 and TRBJ2-5, with unresolved D. The clonotype was recovered from a human donor in good health. CDR3 amino acids: CASTRTVTQETQYF. As DNA, the CDR3 is TGCGCCAGCACAAGAACAGTCACCCAAGAGACCCAGTACTTC.